This entry lists 21 T cell receptor beta chains sequenced from one sample in a study of shared clonotypes between healthy human individuals. The repertoire was sequenced with immunoSEQ multiplex PCR; TCRdb's copy has only in-frame clones and lacks some. The sample contains under 85,000 clones, 62% of which appear only once. The source material was memory CD8+ T cells sorted from blood. Stated subset: CD45RO+ cells pooled with CCR7-negative TemRA cells. Receptors were obtained from a man aged 25-40 years in good health.

V usage is TRBV2 and J usage is TRBJ2-7; 7 nucleotides agree with TRBD2. J was trimmed by 0 bases and V by 6 bases; bases with no gene match: 17. This CDR3 comprises 18 residues. The V gene's germline CDR1 is SNHLY and CDR2 FYNNEI. CDR3 in amino acids: CASSLNLGRERLSYEQYF. CDR3 nucleotides: TGTGCCAGCAGCCTCAACCTTGGGCGGGAGCGCCTCTCCTACGAGCAGTACTTC.

This clone was detected many times. The chain has TRBV25-1 and TRBJ2-1; perhaps TRBD1 as D (6 bases). The length of the CDR3 is 15 residues. In germline, CDR1 is MGHDK, CDR2 SYGVNS. Trimming left V 7 bases short and J 7 bases short, with 20 bases between. The CDR3 DNA reads TGTGCCAGCACCCCACCGGACAGTCCTGGGAATGAGCAGTTCTTC. Translated, it gives CASTPPDSPGNEQFF.

The rearrangement links TRBV2 to TRBJ1-5; D not certain. CDR1 SNHLY and CDR2 FYNNEI come from the germline V gene. The CDR3 contains 15 residues. The V end was cut by 8 bases, the J end by 0 bases, with 14 bases between. CDR3 sequence reads: CASRRGLASNQPQHF. The CDR3, as DNA: TGTGCCAGCCGCCGGGGTCTCGCTAGCAATCAGCCCCAGCATTTT.

The V gene is TRBV2, the J gene TRBJ1-4; no definite D call. The CDR3 consists of 18 residues. The germline V gene has CDR1 SNHLY and CDR2 FYNNEI. Trimming removed 2 bases at V and 7 bases at J, with 23 bases between. This CDR3 is CASSETNNYVIQVEKLFF. CDR3 DNA: TGTGCCAGCAGTGAAACCAACAACTACGTGATTCAGGTTGAAAAACTGTTTTTT.

In the case of this clone: The identical CDR3 is also encoded by other nucleotide sequences in the sample. V is TRBV29-1 and J is TRBJ2-1; 14 bases fit TRBD2. CDR3 length equals 14 residues. After removal of 3 bases from V and 7 bases from J, the junction contained 2 bases not matched to a gene. CDR1 is SQVTM and CDR2 is ANQGSEA in the germline V gene. The CDR3 sequence is CSVEGLAGENEQFF. CDR3 nucleotides: TGCAGCGTTGAGGGACTAGCGGGAGAGAATGAGCAGTTCTTC.

This clone was recorded at least ten times. The rearrangement links TRBV6-1 to TRBJ2-7; perhaps TRBD1 as D (6 bases). V was pared by 2 bases and J by 0 bases, with 11 bases between. CDR1 and CDR2 from the germline V gene are MNHNS and SASEGT. This CDR3 comprises 15 residues. The CDR3 bases are TGTGCCAGCAGTGAATTAACAGGGAGCTCCTACGAGCAGTACTTC. Translating gives CASSELTGSSYEQYF.

V is TRBV25-1 and J is TRBJ2-3, with D hard to call. Germline V CDR1 and CDR2: MGHDK, SYGVNS. V was trimmed by 2 bases and J by 0 bases, leaving 9 bases between them. The length of the CDR3 is 15 residues. The CDR3 DNA reads TGTGCCAGCAGTGAACGAGGCGGTAGCACAGATACGCAGTATTTT. Protein sequence: CASSERGGSTDTQYF. Variable domain in full (rest from reference TRBV25-1 and TRBJ2-3): EADIYQTPRYLVIGTGKKITLECSQTMGHDKMYWYQQDPGMELHLIHYSYGVNSTEKGDLSSESTVSRIRTEHFPLTLESARPSHTSQYLCASSERGGSTDTQYFGPGTRLTVL.

The table lists this clone with many counts. The V and J genes are TRBV21-1 and TRBJ1-4; TRBD1 was called by the table and not checked on the DNA. TRBV21-1 is a recognized pseudogene. The CDR3 runs 15 residues. The CDR3 sequence: CASSKKNRGKEKLFF. DNA for the CDR3: TGTGCCAGCAGCAAAAAAAACAGGGGGAAGGAAAAACTGTTTTTT.

The rearrangement joins TRBV18 to TRBJ2-5; no firm D call. The CDR3 totals 15 residues. Trimming left V 0 bases short and J 2 bases short, with 10 bases between. Germline V gene data show CDR1 as KGHSH and CDR2 as LQKENI. The CDR3 DNA sequence: TGTGCCAGCTCACCACCCCAGGAAGGACAAGAGACCCAGTACTTC. Protein: CASSPPQEGQETQYF.

This clone appeared a few times. This chain uses TRBV29-1 with TRBJ2-1, with TRBD2 as a possible D gene (5 bases). Germline V gene lookup returns CDR1 SQVTM and CDR2 ANQGSEA. Trimming took 7 bases from V and 11 from J, leaving 15 bases between them. The CDR3 sequence is 11 residues long. CDR3 nucleotide sequence: TGCAGCGGGATAGAACTAGGAAAGCAGTTCTTC. Translating gives CSGIELGKQFF.

This clone was recorded at least ten times. The identical CDR3 is also encoded by other nucleotide sequences in the sample. The chain has TRBV27 and TRBJ2-1; 7 bases fit TRBD2. Germline CDR1 is MNHEY and CDR2 is SMNVEV (reference sequence). The junction had 9 bases not matched to a gene; V was cut back by 8 bases and J by 5 bases. This CDR3 has 14 residues. This CDR3 is CASRWRGSNNEQFF. Written as DNA, the CDR3 is TGTGCCAGCCGATGGCGGGGGTCTAACAATGAGCAGTTCTTC.

The CDR3 protein is CASSLDGPSGRKEQYF. The CDR3 DNA reads as TGTGCCAGCAGCTTGGATGGGCCTAGCGGGAGGAAAGAGCAGTACTTC. This chain uses TRBV5-5 with TRBJ2-7; 11 positions match TRBD2. The V gene end was trimmed by 0 bases and the J gene end by 7 bases; junction bases not matched to a gene: 9. The CDR3 runs to 16 residues. Germline CDR1 reads SGHKS; CDR2 reads YYEKEE (reference sequence).

This chain connects TRBV28 to TRBJ1-5, with TRBD1 identical over 10 bases. Germline CDR1 reads MDHEN; CDR2 reads SYDVKM. The V segment lost 6 bases and the J segment 2 bases; nucleotides outside the gene matches: 19. The CDR3 has 20 residues. The CDR3 reads CASSPLPGQGLDGGNQPQHF. The CDR3, as DNA: TGTGCCAGCAGCCCACTCCCGGGACAGGGGCTTGATGGTGGCAATCAGCCCCAGCATTTT.

This clone was picked up many times. The V call is TRBV19, the J call TRBJ1-1; a weak D match, TRBD1 (5 bases). Trimming shortened V by 5 bases and J by 6 bases, and 13 bases separated the two germline ends. CDR3 size: 13 residues. Germline V gene data show CDR1 as LNHDA and CDR2 as SQIVND (reference sequence). The CDR3, as DNA: TGTGCCAGTAGTGCCCAGGGTTGGGCTGAAGCTTTCTTT. Protein: CASSAQGWAEAFF.

CDR3 residues: CASSLAGTGVNEQFF. DNA for the CDR3: TGTGCCAGCAGCTTAGCCGGGACAGGGGTAAATGAGCAGTTCTTC. V and J are TRBV7-9 and TRBJ2-1; 10 bases line up with TRBD1. The CDR3 length is 15 residues. Germline CDR1 and CDR2: SEHNR and FQNEAQ (reference sequence). Unmatched junction bases numbered 3, after V lost 0 bases and J lost 7 bases.

The chain combines TRBV25-1 with TRBJ2-3; no clear D. Between the trimmed V and J ends, which lost 2 bases and 1 base, there was a span of 4 bases. CDR3 length: 13 residues. The germline CDR1 and CDR2 sequences are MGHDK and SYGVNS. The CDR3 here is CASSEGGTDTQYF. CDR3 sequence (DNA): TGTGCCAGCAGTGAAGGGGGCACAGATACGCAGTATTTT.

This clone was picked up a small number of times. V is TRBV6-1 and J is TRBJ2-7, with D perhaps matching TRBD1 or TRBD2 (5 bases each). There are 14 residues in the CDR3. V was clipped by 3 bases and J by 5 bases, with 14 bases between them. CDR1 is MNHNS and CDR2 is SASEGT in the germline V gene. CDR3 nucleotides: TGTGCCAGCAGTGAGATGGGGGTGGTTAACGAGCAGTACTTC. Its protein is CASSEMGVVNEQYF.

The V call is TRBV7-9, the J call TRBJ1-5, with TRBD1 as a possible D gene (5 bases). This CDR3 is 14 amino acids long. V was trimmed by 5 bases and J by 1 base, leaving 9 bases between them. Germline loops: CDR1 SEHNR, CDR2 FQNEAQ (reference sequence). The CDR3 is CASSPRDSNQPQHF. CDR3 DNA sequence: TGTGCCAGCAGCCCCCGGGACAGCAATCAGCCCCAGCATTTT.

The gene calls are TRBV25-1 and TRBJ1-4, with D hard to call. There are 17 residues in the CDR3. V lost 2 bases and J 1 base, leaving 14 bases between the germline ends. Per germline, CDR1 MGHDK and CDR2 SYGVNS. CDR3 bases: TGTGCCAGCAGTGAAATGAACGGAGGAGGAACTAATGAAAAACTGTTTTTT. Translated: CASSEMNGGGTNEKLFF.

The chain uses TRBV5-1 and TRBJ1-5; 8 bases map to TRBD1. The V gene end was trimmed by 4 bases and the J gene end by 5 bases; junction bases not matched to a gene: 5. The CDR3 runs to 14 residues. Germline CDR1 and CDR2: SGHRS and YFSETQ. The CDR3 bases are TGCGCCAGCAGCATAGGACAGGGTGATCAGCCCCAGCATTTT. Translating it yields CASSIGQGDQPQHF.

This rearrangement joins TRBV4-1 to TRBJ2-7; 10 bases align to TRBD1. The length of the CDR3 is 17 residues. V lost 1 base and J lost 3; bases outside the gene matches: 9. CDR1 and CDR2 from the germline V gene are MGHRA and YSYEKL. The CDR3 bases are TGCGCCAGCAGCCAAGCGGGGCGGACAGGGGGTTTCTACGAGCAGTACTTC. Protein sequence: CASSQAGRTGGFYEQYF.